A selection of T cell receptor beta chains follows, all from one sample in a study of blood T cell repertoires in COVID-19. Some clones are missing from TCRdb's copy, which holds only in-frame ones; the method was immunoSEQ multiplex PCR. The sample has approximately 290,000 clones, roughly nine tenths seen once; the top ten hold around 2.2%. Source material: peripheral blood. These receptors came from a woman in her 30s with COVID-19, enrolled during active disease. CDR3s include the opening cysteine and the closing phenylalanine or tryptophan. A D gene is named only where the DNA matches it firmly. Expanded clones are given a class, and other clones once, few, many or no size at all.

j_call v_call d_call cdr3_length clone_size cdr3_nt cdr3_aa
TRBJ1-2 TRBV5-6 NA 15 NA TGTGCCAGCAGCTTGGACGATGCGGCAGTCTTTGGCTACACCTTC CASSLDDAAVFGYTF
TRBJ1-1 TRBV12-3/TRBV12-4 NA 12 once TGTGCCAGCAGTTTCGCCGAGGCTGAAGCTTTCTTT CASSFAEAEAFF
TRBJ2-1 TRBV9 NA 14 few TGTGCCAGCAGCGTAGGCGACTCTTACAATGAGCAGTTCTTC CASSVGDSYNEQFF
TRBJ1-1 TRBV20-1 TRBD1 11 NA TGCAGTGCTAGTCCGGGACAGGGAGCTTTCTTT CSASPGQGAFF
TRBJ1-1 TRBV29-1 TRBD1 15 once TGCAGCGTTGAAGGGACAGGGGGAGGGCACACTGAAGCTTTCTTT CSVEGTGGGHTEAFF
TRBJ1-4 TRBV10-3 TRBD1 14 NA TGTGCCAGCGCACAGGGGGCCGGGGAGGAAAAACTGTTTTTT CASAQGAGEEKLFF
TRBJ2-6 TRBV4-2 TRBD2 18 NA TGTGCCAGCAGCCAAGGGGCGGGAGTGTTTTCGGGGGCCAACGTCCTGACTTTC CASSQGAGVFSGANVLTF
TRBJ2-5 TRBV5-1 TRBD1 15 NA TGCGCCAGCAGCTCAGGACAGGTGATTGGAGAGACCCAGTACTTC CASSSGQVIGETQYF
TRBJ1-2 TRBV27 NA 15 NA TGTGCCAGCAGTTCCCTTATTTTCACTACCATTGGCTACACCTTC CASSSLIFTTIGYTF
TRBJ2-2 TRBV27 NA 12 NA TGTGCCAGCAGTTTGGGGAGCGGGGAGCTGTTTTTT CASSLGSGELFF
TRBJ1-1 TRBV5-4 NA 12 NA TGTGCCAGCAGCGATGACGGGATTCAAGCTTTCTTT CASSDDGIQAFF
TRBJ1-1 TRBV2 NA 13 NA TGTGCCAGCAGTCGGACAGAGAACACTGAAGCTTTCTTT CASSRTENTEAFF
TRBJ2-7 TRBV20-1 TRBD2 12 NA TGCAGTGCTAGTCGCGGGAGCGACGAGCAGTACTTC CSASRGSDEQYF
TRBJ2-7 TRBV21-1 NA 12 NA TGTGCCAGCAGGGGGACAGTCGGCGAGCAGTACTTC CASRGTVGEQYF
TRBJ2-1 TRBV5-1 NA 14 NA TGCGCCAGCAGCTTGGGAACCAGCGGGAATGAGCAGTTCTTC CASSLGTSGNEQFF
TRBJ2-5 TRBV11-3 TRBD2 15 NA TGTGCCAGCAGCTCGGATAGCGGGAGTGGCGAGACCCAGTACTTC CASSSDSGSGETQYF
TRBJ1-3 TRBV7-2 NA 14 NA TGTGCCAGCAGCTTAGAGTCCGGGGGAAACACCATATATTTT CASSLESGGNTIYF
TRBJ1-5 TRBV14 NA 13 once TGTGCCAGCAGCGAAAACCGGGATCAGCCCCAGCATTTT CASSENRDQPQHF
TRBJ2-7 TRBV14 NA 14 NA TGTGCCAGCAGCCAAGTAGACAGGCCCTACGAGCAGTACTTC CASSQVDRPYEQYF
TRBJ2-2 TRBV6-5 NA 12 NA TGTGCCAGCGGCGTCGGGACCGGGGAGCTGTTTTTT CASGVGTGELFF
TRBJ2-2 TRBV24-1 NA 16 once TGTGCCACCAGTGATTTCTACGCTTCAAACACCGGGGAGCTGTTTTTT CATSDFYASNTGELFF
TRBJ1-3 TRBV5-8 NA 16 once TGTGCCAGCAGCTCCCCGAGCAGGGTCTCTGGAAACACCATATATTTT CASSSPSRVSGNTIYF
TRBJ1-2 TRBV3-1/TRBV3-2 NA 14 once TGTGCCAGCAGCCAACGCCGAGCTAACTATGGCTACACCTTC CASSQRRANYGYTF
TRBJ1-6 TRBV30 NA 14 NA TGTGCCTGGAGTGTAACAGGGCGGAATTCACCCCTCCACTTT CAWSVTGRNSPLHF
TRBJ2-2 TRBV11-3 TRBD1 16 NA TGTGCCAGCAGCCCCCCAGGGGGCCTGAACACCGGGGAGCTGTTTTTT CASSPPGGLNTGELFF
TRBJ1-5 TRBV19 NA 16 once TGTGCCAGTAGTATAGGATTTGCAGGGGCCAATCAGCCCCAGCATTTT CASSIGFAGANQPQHF
TRBJ1-2 TRBV19 TRBD1 15 NA TGTGCCAGTACTTTCTCCGGGACAGCGGGCTATGGCTACACCTTC CASTFSGTAGYGYTF
TRBJ1-1 TRBV29-1 NA 13 NA TGCAGCGTGGAGGGCAGGCTGAACACTGAAGCTTTCTTT CSVEGRLNTEAFF
TRBJ1-2 TRBV15 NA 13 once TGTGCCACCACCCTCGACAGGATACCTGGCTACACCTTC CATTLDRIPGYTF
TRBJ1-4 TRBV13 NA 14 once TGTGCCAGCAGCACCTCGACAGGTGAAGAAAAACTGTTTTTT CASSTSTGEEKLFF
TRBJ1-5 TRBV19 NA 13 NA TGTGCCAGTAAACAGGGCGGCAGTCAGCCCCAGCATTTT CASKQGGSQPQHF
TRBJ1-3 TRBV19 NA 11 NA TGTGCCAGTAGTGAGGGAAACACCATATATTTT CASSEGNTIYF
TRBJ2-3 TRBV9 TRBD1 15 NA TGTGCCAGCAGCGGACCCCCGGGACAGGGGCGGACGCAGTATTTT CASSGPPGQGRTQYF
TRBJ2-1 TRBV9 TRBD2 18 once TGTGCCAGCAGCGCTTACTTTGGGGGACTAGCTGCCTACAATGAGCAGTTCTTC CASSAYFGGLAAYNEQFF
TRBJ1-2 TRBV11-2 NA 13 NA TGTGCCAGCAGCTTAGTGGGGGCGCAAGGCTACACCTTC CASSLVGAQGYTF
TRBJ2-7 TRBV5-1 TRBD2 14 NA TGCGCCAGCAGCTTGGCCCGGCGGGAGGCCGAGCAGTACTTC CASSLARREAEQYF
TRBJ2-1 TRBV5-1 TRBD2 15 NA TGCGCCAGCAGCTTGGAAGGAGGCGGGAGGCACGAGCAGTTCTTC CASSLEGGGRHEQFF
TRBJ2-3 TRBV27 NA 13 NA TGTGCCAGCAGTGGGCGTTCACAGGATACGCAGTATTTT CASSGRSQDTQYF
TRBJ2-7 TRBV19 NA 13 NA TGTGCCAGTAGTATATCCTCCGGCTACGAGCAGTACTTC CASSISSGYEQYF
TRBJ1-1 TRBV7-9 NA 13 NA TGTGCCAGCAGGGGGGACATGAACACTGAAGCTTTCTTT CASRGDMNTEAFF
TRBJ1-2 TRBV3-1/TRBV3-2 NA 13 NA TGTGCCAGCAGCCATCCCAGGCTCTATGGCTACACCTTC CASSHPRLYGYTF